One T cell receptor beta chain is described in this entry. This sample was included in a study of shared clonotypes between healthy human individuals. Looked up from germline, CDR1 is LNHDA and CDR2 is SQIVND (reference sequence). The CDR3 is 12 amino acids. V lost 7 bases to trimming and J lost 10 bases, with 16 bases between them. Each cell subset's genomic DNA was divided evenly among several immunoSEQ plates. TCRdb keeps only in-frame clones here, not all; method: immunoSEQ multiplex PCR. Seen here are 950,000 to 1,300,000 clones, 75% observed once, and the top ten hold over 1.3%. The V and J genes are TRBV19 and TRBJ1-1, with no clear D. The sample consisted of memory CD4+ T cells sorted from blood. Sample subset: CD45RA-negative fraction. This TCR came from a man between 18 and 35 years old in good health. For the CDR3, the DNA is TGTGCCAGTATATCCGACACAGTGGGAGCTTTCTTT. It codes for CASISDTVGAFF.